These T cell receptor beta chains were read from a single sample in a study of post-analysis software for immune sequencing data. TCRdb analysed the PCR reads with MiXCR anew, one entry per CDR3 protein. The data show 740,000 or so distinct CDR3 sequences, roughly 50% seen once. Input material: blood. These receptors were collected from a girl aged 10 to 17 with multiple sclerosis. Both conserved end residues are part of each CDR3. A D gene is named only where the DNA matches it firmly. Part of the rows lack a size; the others show once, few, many or a class for expanded clones.

CDR3 DNA	CDR3 protein	D gene	clone size	J gene	V gene
TGTGCCAGCAGCTTCAAGGCGCTCTCCTACGAGCAGTACTTC	CASSFKALSYEQYF	-	once	TRBJ2-7	TRBV7-3
TGCGCCAGCAGCTTCTTAGGGCAAGGCGAGCAGTACTTC	CASSFLGQGEQYF	-	-	TRBJ2-7	TRBV5-1
TGCGCCAGCAGTGGCGGGGGCGACTACAATGAGCAGTTCTTC	CASSGGGDYNEQFF	-	-	TRBJ2-1	TRBV5-1
TGCGCCAGCAGCTTCCAATCCTCAAACAGGGGCTCAAACTATGGCTACACCTTC	CASSFQSSNRGSNYGYTF	TRBD1	-	TRBJ1-2	TRBV5-1
TGTGCCAGCAGCTTAAGGGCCTCGAGCAGGACGAACACTGAAGCTTTCTTT	CASSLRASSRTNTEAFF	-	-	TRBJ1-1	TRBV7-3
TGTGCCAGCTCACCGGTTGATACGGACAGGGTTGATCAGCCCCAGCATTTT	CASSPVDTDRVDQPQHF	TRBD1	-	TRBJ1-5	TRBV18
TGTGCCAGCAGCTTAATACAGGGCAATTATGGCTACACCTTC	CASSLIQGNYGYTF	-	few	TRBJ1-2	TRBV7-2
TGTGCCAGCAGCCAAACGCGGAGACTAGCGGAAGGATTGTACGAGCAGTACTTC	CASSQTRRLAEGLYEQYF	TRBD2	-	TRBJ2-7	TRBV3-1
TGTGCCAGCAGCCCGCTAAGGGGGGCTGAGACCCAGTACTTC	CASSPLRGAETQYF	-	-	TRBJ2-5	TRBV9
TGTGCCAGCAGACCTCGGTGGGCCTACGAGCAGTACTTC	CASRPRWAYEQYF	-	few	TRBJ2-7	TRBV27
TGCAGTGCTAATTCCCCGGAGCTCACAGATACGCAGTATTTT	CSANSPELTDTQYF	-	few	TRBJ2-3	TRBV20-1
TGTGCCAAGCGAGTGGTCGGGCAGTTCTTC	CAKRVVGQFF	-	-	TRBJ2-1	TRBV7-3
TGCGCCAGCAGCTTGTCCCCAGCAACTCAAGAGACCCAGTACTTC	CASSLSPATQETQYF	-	few	TRBJ2-5	TRBV5-1
TGTGCCAGCAGAGCCCCGGGACTTAACTATGGCTACACCTTC	CASRAPGLNYGYTF	-	-	TRBJ1-2	TRBV6-6
TGCAGTGCTAGAGAGGGTAGCGGGAGGGCGTACACGCAGTATTTT	CSAREGSGRAYTQYF	TRBD2	once	TRBJ2-3	TRBV20-1
TGTGCCAGCAGCGATCTTGGTGGGCGGAGCGTCTACAATGAGCAGTTCTTC	CASSDLGGRSVYNEQFF	-	-	TRBJ2-1	TRBV6-1
TGTGCCAGCAGCCCGGATGGGTGGGATACGCAGTATTTT	CASSPDGWDTQYF	-	-	TRBJ2-3	TRBV7-6
TGCAGTGCTAGGTACGGCGGGACAGAACAAGAGACCCAGTACTTC	CSARYGGTEQETQYF	-	-	TRBJ2-5	TRBV20-1
TGTGCCACCAGCTCAGGGAAGGGACAACAAAACATTCAGTACTTC	CATSSGKGQQNIQYF	-	-	TRBJ2-4	TRBV15
TGTGCCAGCAGTGAGCGGGGGGGGCTATCCCAAGAGACCCAGTACTTC	CASSERGGLSQETQYF	TRBD2	-	TRBJ2-5	TRBV6-6
TGCGCCAGCAGCTTGGAGGCGGGAGTCCATGAGCAGTACTTC	CASSLEAGVHEQYF	TRBD2	-	TRBJ2-5	TRBV5-1
TGCAGTGCTAGAGATAGCCCTTATGGCTACACCTTC	CSARDSPYGYTF	-	-	TRBJ1-2	TRBV20-1
TGCAGTGCTCCGGGGGACAGGGGCACGCGAGAGACCCAGTACTTC	CSAPGDRGTRETQYF	TRBD1	-	TRBJ2-5	TRBV20-1
TGTGCCAGCAGCACCTACAGGGCTGGGGCCAACGTCCTGACTTTC	CASSTYRAGANVLTF	-	few	TRBJ2-6	TRBV3-1
TGTGCCAGCAGTTACTTGGACACCGGGGAGCTGTTTTTT	CASSYLDTGELFF	-	many	TRBJ2-2	TRBV6-2/TRBV6-3
TGCAGCGTTGGAACCACGATGAACACTGAAGCTTTCTTT	CSVGTTMNTEAFF	-	-	TRBJ1-1	TRBV29-1
TGTGCCAGCAGCTGGGGACTAGCGGGAGGGAACAATGAGCAGTTCTTC	CASSWGLAGGNNEQFF	TRBD2	-	TRBJ2-1	TRBV5-6
TGTGCCATCAAGAGTAGCGGGAGCAGTTTAGATACGCAGTATTTT	CAIKSSGSSLDTQYF	TRBD2	few	TRBJ2-3	TRBV10-3
TGCGCCAGCGGCCCGGCCGGGACGGGGAACACTGAAGCTTTCTTT	CASGPAGTGNTEAFF	-	-	TRBJ1-1	TRBV5-1
TGTGCCAGCAGCTCTGGAACAGGGAACACTGAAGCTTTCTTT	CASSSGTGNTEAFF	-	-	TRBJ1-1	TRBV7-9
TGTGCCAGCAGGTTCAGACAGACCTACGAGCAGTACTTC	CASRFRQTYEQYF	-	-	TRBJ2-7	TRBV12-3/TRBV12-4
TGTGCCAGCAGTTACGGAGCTAGTGTTGCGGAGCAGTACTTC	CASSYGASVAEQYF	-	once	TRBJ2-7	TRBV6-2/TRBV6-3
TGTGCCAGCAGGAGGGGGCTTGGCTACACCTTC	CASRRGLGYTF	TRBD1	-	TRBJ1-2	TRBV6-5
TGTGCCAGCAGTTTCGAACATAGATACGAGCAGTACTTC	CASSFEHRYEQYF	-	-	TRBJ2-7	TRBV27
TGTGCCAGTAGCGGCGGACCGTCTTGGAACGAGCAGTACTTC	CASSGGPSWNEQYF	-	few	TRBJ2-7	TRBV9
TGTGCCAGCAGCCCAACCAGACTAGCGGGAAGTTCCTTCTCCTACAATGAGCAGTTCTTC	CASSPTRLAGSSFSYNEQFF	TRBD2	few	TRBJ2-1	TRBV12-3/TRBV12-4
TGTGCCAGCAGCCCAAGCGGAGTAGGGAAGACCCAGTACTTC	CASSPSGVGKTQYF	-	-	TRBJ2-5	TRBV7-7
TGCAGTACTCCTCCGGCAGGGGAATCCTACAATGAGCAGTTCTTC	CSTPPAGESYNEQFF	-	-	TRBJ2-1	TRBV20-1
TGTGCCAGCAGCGAGAGGGGACAGGGGAACTACGAGCAGTACTTC	CASSERGQGNYEQYF	TRBD1	few	TRBJ2-7	TRBV7-2
TGCGCCAGCAGCCGGCCGGGACAGGGTATAGAGACCCAGTACTTC	CASSRPGQGIETQYF	TRBD1	-	TRBJ2-5	TRBV5-1
TGCAGTGCTAGGAAGACAGGCCTTTACAATGAGCAGTACTTC	CSARKTGLYNEQYF	-	-	TRBJ2-7	TRBV20-1
TGTGCCAGCAGCCCCCGCAGTAGCTCCTACAATGAGCAGTTCTTC	CASSPRSSSYNEQFF	-	few	TRBJ2-1	TRBV3-1
TGTGCCAGCAGTTCCCCGGACCACCGAGGTGGCCGTACGCAGTATTTT	CASSSPDHRGGRTQYF	-	-	TRBJ2-3	TRBV6-6
TGTGCCAGCAGCTTGGTCCGGACCTCACGGGACAATGAGCAGTTCTTC	CASSLVRTSRDNEQFF	-	few	TRBJ2-1	TRBV7-9
TGTGCCAGCAGTCCCTCCGGGACAAGAGCCTACGAGCAGTACTTC	CASSPSGTRAYEQYF	-	many	TRBJ2-7	TRBV12-3/TRBV12-4
TGTGCCAGCAGTTTTATGGTAGCGGGGACCTACAATGAGCAGTTCTTC	CASSFMVAGTYNEQFF	TRBD2	many	TRBJ2-1	TRBV12-3/TRBV12-4
TGCAGTGCTAGACCAGGGAACAATGGCTACACCTTC	CSARPGNNGYTF	-	-	TRBJ1-2	TRBV20-1
TGTGCCAGCAGCTTGGGGACAGGGCAAGGCGACGAGCAGTACTTC	CASSLGTGQGDEQYF	TRBD1	few	TRBJ2-7	TRBV5-6
TGTGCCAGCAGTACTGGTGGGGCCAACGTCCTGACTTTC	CASSTGGANVLTF	-	-	TRBJ2-6	TRBV12-3/TRBV12-4
TGCGCCAGCAGCTTGACGGAGGGACAGCGGTGGGGCTACACCTTC	CASSLTEGQRWGYTF	TRBD1	few	TRBJ1-2	TRBV5-1
TGTGCCACCAGCAAGCTCCCAGGGGGTTACGAGCAGTACTTC	CATSKLPGGYEQYF	TRBD1	-	TRBJ2-7	TRBV15
TGTGCCAGCGGCTTAGATCGGGGAAATGGCTACACCTTC	CASGLDRGNGYTF	-	few	TRBJ1-2	TRBV7-2
TGTGCCAGCAGCCCCAAACCAGCGGGAGCCCGGAATGAGCAGTTCTTC	CASSPKPAGARNEQFF	TRBD2	-	TRBJ2-1	TRBV9
TGCGCCAGCAGCCTGGATCCCCAGTGGGTTTACGAGCAGTACTTC	CASSLDPQWVYEQYF	-	-	TRBJ2-7	TRBV5-1
TGTGCCAGCAGGCCCCTCGGACTAGCGGGAGCTCCGTACTTC	CASRPLGLAGAPYF	TRBD2	-	TRBJ2-7	TRBV12-3/TRBV12-4
TGTGCCAGCAGCCAAGCCCCAGGGGGCTATGGCTACACCTTC	CASSQAPGGYGYTF	TRBD1	-	TRBJ1-2	TRBV3-1
TGCAGTGCTGCCGGGACTCCAGTGGGGAATGAGCAGTTCTTC	CSAAGTPVGNEQFF	-	-	TRBJ2-1	TRBV20-1
TGTGCCAGCAGTCGACCGGAAACTAGCGGGAGGGGAAGCTCCTACAATGAGCAGTTCTTC	CASSRPETSGRGSSYNEQFF	TRBD2	few	TRBJ2-1	TRBV6-1
TGTGCCGGCTCGACAGGGATTGGAACAGATACGCAGTATTTT	CAGSTGIGTDTQYF	TRBD1	few	TRBJ2-3	TRBV10-3
TGTGTCACTATGGTGGGCGGGGGCACCTACGAGCAGTACTTC	CVTMVGGGTYEQYF	-	few	TRBJ2-7	TRBV10-3